This T cell receptor (beta chain) was recorded in a study of regulatory T cells in long-lasting Graves disease. Study-wide findings and caveats: Persistent Graves' patients had lower TCR diversity than newly diagnosed ones. Patients with persistent disease showed a bias toward TRBV28, TRBJ1-2 and TRBJ2-5. Whereas new patients shared 1,000 or so public clonotypes, persistent patients shared more, at a few thousand.

Time point here: persistent/refractory GD, antithyroid drugs over 5 years with positive TRAb. The authors made the TCR library using RNA they extracted from PBMCs. Sequencing libraries for TCR beta were prepared with iRepertoire HTBI primers and Arm-PCR of CDR3 regions. Original methodology: Across the samples, identification revealed fewer than 75 TRBV and more than twelve TRBJ segments. MiXCR, run by TCRdb on the multiplex PCR reads, gives a single entry per CDR3 protein. These V and J calls originate from TCRdb's pipeline instead of the authors' own analysis. The sample yields roughly 430,000 distinct CDR3 sequences, roughly 21% seen once. This clonotype was seen more than once but under ten times. Its antigen is as yet unknown. V was clipped by 3 bases and J by 2 bases, with 13 bases between them. Germline V gene sequence: CDR1 GTSNPN, CDR2 SVGIG (reference sequence). This CDR3 spans 14 amino acids.

The sequence derives from a female donor with Graves disease. V gene TRBV30 combines with J gene TRBJ1-2, with D maybe TRBD1 (5 bases). The sequencing here drew on peripheral blood mononuclear cells (PBMCs), taken when the disease was refractory, from a patient treated with antithyroid drugs. CDR3 amino acids: CAWSVGAPNYGYTF. CDR3 nucleotides: TGTGCCTGGAGCGTAGGGGCGCCGAACTATGGCTACACCTTC.